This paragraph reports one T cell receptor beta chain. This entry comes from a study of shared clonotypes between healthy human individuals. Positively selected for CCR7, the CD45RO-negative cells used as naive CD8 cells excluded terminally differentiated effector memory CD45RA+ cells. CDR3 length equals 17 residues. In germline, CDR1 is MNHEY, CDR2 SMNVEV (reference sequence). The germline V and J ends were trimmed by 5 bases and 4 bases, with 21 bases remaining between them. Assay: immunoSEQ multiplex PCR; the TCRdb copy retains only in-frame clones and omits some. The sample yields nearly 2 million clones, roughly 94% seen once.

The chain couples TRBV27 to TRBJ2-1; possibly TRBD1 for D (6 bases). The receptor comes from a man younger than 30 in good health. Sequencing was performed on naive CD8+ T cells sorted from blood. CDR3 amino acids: CASSPTPRGSMYNEQFF. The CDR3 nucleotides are TGTGCCAGCAGTCCCACCCCCAGGGGTTCTATGTACAATGAGCAGTTCTTC.